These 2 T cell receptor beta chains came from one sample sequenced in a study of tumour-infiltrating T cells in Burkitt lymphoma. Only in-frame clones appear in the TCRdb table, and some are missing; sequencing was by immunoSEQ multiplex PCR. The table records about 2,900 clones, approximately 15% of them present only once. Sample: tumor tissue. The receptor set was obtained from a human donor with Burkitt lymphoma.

CDR3 sequence reads: CASSFGLRLGLYEQYF. The CDR3 coding sequence is TGTGCCAGTAGTTTTGGCCTAAGGCTGGGACTCTACGAGCAGTACTTC. The chain couples TRBV19 to TRBJ2-7, with D possibly matching TRBD2 (6 bases). Germline CDR1 is LNHDA and CDR2 is SQIVND (reference sequence). CDR3 length: 16 amino acids. The V gene lost 5 bases and the J gene lost 3 bases, with 20 bases spanning the gap.

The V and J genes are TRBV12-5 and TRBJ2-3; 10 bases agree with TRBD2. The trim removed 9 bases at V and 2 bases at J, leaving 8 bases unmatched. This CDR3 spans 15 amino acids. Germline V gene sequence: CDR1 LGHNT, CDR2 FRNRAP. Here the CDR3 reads CASSSGRSYTDTQYF. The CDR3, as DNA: TGTGCTAGCTCTAGCGGGAGAAGTTACACAGATACGCAGTATTTT.